A selection of T cell receptor beta chains follows, all from one sample in a study of cytomegalovirus exposure and HLA in healthy donors. The table came from immunoSEQ multiplex PCR; TCRdb's copy has only in-frame clones and leaves some out. The repertoire holds some 89,000 clones, with about 70% as singletons. The source material was PBMCs. The receptors come from a man between 60 and 70 years old in good health and CMV-seronegative. CDR3s include the opening cysteine and the closing phenylalanine or tryptophan. The order of the fields is clone size, D gene, J gene, V gene, CDR3 DNA, CDR3 protein. D genes are given only for firm matches. Expanded clones get a size class; other rows say once, few or many, or leave the size out.

. . TRBJ2-3 TRBV30 TGTGCCTGGAGTACACTAGCTCTCAGGGATACGCAGTATTTT CAWSTLALRDTQYF
. . TRBJ1-1 TRBV7-9 TGTGCCAGCAGCTCCGTCCCGCCGGTGGACACTGAAGCTTTCTTT CASSSVPPVDTEAFF
. . TRBJ2-2 TRBV6-5 TGTGCCAGCAGGCGGGCCAACACCGGGGAGCTGTTTTTT CASRRANTGELFF
. . TRBJ1-3 TRBV6-4 TGTGCCAGCAGTGACCCCAATAAGTCCCAGAACACCATATATTTT CASSDPNKSQNTIYF
. . TRBJ1-6 TRBV28 TGTGCCAGCAGAGCACAGGGTTCCTATAATTCACCCCTCCACTTT CASRAQGSYNSPLHF
many TRBD1 TRBJ2-1 TRBV6-1 TGTGCCAGCATTGGGACAGGGTTGAATGAGCAGTTCTTC CASIGTGLNEQFF
. . TRBJ1-1 TRBV5-6 TGTGCCAGCAGCTTCCGGGACACTGAAGCTTTCTTT CASSFRDTEAFF
. . TRBJ2-7 TRBV10-3 TGTGCCATCAGTGAGGTGCTTAGCTCCTACGAGCAGTACTTC CAISEVLSSYEQYF
few . TRBJ1-5 TRBV19 TGTGCCAGTAGTATAGCGGGGGGCCGGCAGCCCCAGCATTTT CASSIAGGRQPQHF
. TRBD1 TRBJ1-1 TRBV15 TGTGCCACCTCCCTTGGGTCAGGGGGACAAGCTTTCTTT CATSLGSGGQAFF
. . TRBJ2-1 TRBV10-2 TGCGCCAGCAGGGCCCAGCGGATAGATGAGCAGTTCTTC CASRAQRIDEQFF
. . TRBJ1-4 TRBV6-1 TGTGCCAGCAGTGAAGCGCTAGAAGAAAAACTGTTTTTT CASSEALEEKLFF
once TRBD1 TRBJ2-5 TRBV7-2 TGTGCCAGCAGCTTACAAGGGACAGGGGGAGAGACCCAGTACTTC CASSLQGTGGETQYF
. TRBD1 TRBJ2-7 TRBV5-1 TGCGCCAGCAGCCCCGGGACAGCCTCCTACGAGCAGTACTTC CASSPGTASYEQYF
. TRBD1 TRBJ2-7 TRBV7-8 TGTGCCAGCAGCTCCCTCGGACAGGGAATATACGAGCAGTACTTC CASSSLGQGIYEQYF
. TRBD2 TRBJ2-7 TRBV7-7 TGTGCCAGCAGCTTAAGGGCGGGAGGGGGCGAGCAGTACTTC CASSLRAGGGEQYF
. . TRBJ2-1 TRBV7-2 TGTGCCAGCAGCTTAGGTTGGGGCAGCCCCTACAATGAGCAGTTCTTC CASSLGWGSPYNEQFF